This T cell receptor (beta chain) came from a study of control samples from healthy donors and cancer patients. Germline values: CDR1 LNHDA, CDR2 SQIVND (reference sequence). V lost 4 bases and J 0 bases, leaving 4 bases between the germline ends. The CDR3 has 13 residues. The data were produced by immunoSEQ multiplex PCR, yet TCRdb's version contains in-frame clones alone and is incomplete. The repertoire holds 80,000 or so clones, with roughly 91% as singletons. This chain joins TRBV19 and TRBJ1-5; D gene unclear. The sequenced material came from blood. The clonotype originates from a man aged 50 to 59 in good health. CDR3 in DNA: TGTGCCAGTAGTAGGGTTAGCAATCAGCCCCAGCATTTT. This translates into CASSRVSNQPQHF. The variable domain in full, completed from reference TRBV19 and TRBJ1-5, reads DGGITQSPKYLFRKEGQNVTLSCEQNLNHDAMYWYRQDPGQGLRLIYYSQIVNDFQKGDIAEGYSVSREKKESFPLTVTSAQKNPTAFYLCASSRVSNQPQHFGDGTRLSIL.